This section outlines one TCR beta chain sequence together with its context. The CDR3 is made up of 14 amino acids. Losses at the gene ends were 5 bases for V and 7 bases for J; bases not matched to a gene: 6. Germline values: CDR1 SGHAT, CDR2 FQNNGV. Original data processing: Amplification of reference gene primers was used by the study to estimate nucleated cell counts. Here immunoSEQ multiplex PCR was the method, and the copy in TCRdb shows in-frame clones only, minus some. V and J calls and clone size are as listed in that table; D and trimming were resolved from the DNA. The sample holds 150,000 to 200,000 clones, around 85% seen once. These data belong to a study of blood T cell repertoires in COVID-19. Study summary: Italy, Spain and the United States were the sources of the convalescent and acute COVID-19 samples.

Sequencing used peripheral blood. The sequence derives from a woman of 80 years or more with acute or convalescent COVID-19. The rearrangement links TRBV11-2 to TRBJ1-4; 8 bases align to TRBD1. CDR3 in DNA: TGTGCCAGCAGCCCCAGGGGGCTCGGTGAAAAACTGTTTTTT. It specifies CASSPRGLGEKLFF.